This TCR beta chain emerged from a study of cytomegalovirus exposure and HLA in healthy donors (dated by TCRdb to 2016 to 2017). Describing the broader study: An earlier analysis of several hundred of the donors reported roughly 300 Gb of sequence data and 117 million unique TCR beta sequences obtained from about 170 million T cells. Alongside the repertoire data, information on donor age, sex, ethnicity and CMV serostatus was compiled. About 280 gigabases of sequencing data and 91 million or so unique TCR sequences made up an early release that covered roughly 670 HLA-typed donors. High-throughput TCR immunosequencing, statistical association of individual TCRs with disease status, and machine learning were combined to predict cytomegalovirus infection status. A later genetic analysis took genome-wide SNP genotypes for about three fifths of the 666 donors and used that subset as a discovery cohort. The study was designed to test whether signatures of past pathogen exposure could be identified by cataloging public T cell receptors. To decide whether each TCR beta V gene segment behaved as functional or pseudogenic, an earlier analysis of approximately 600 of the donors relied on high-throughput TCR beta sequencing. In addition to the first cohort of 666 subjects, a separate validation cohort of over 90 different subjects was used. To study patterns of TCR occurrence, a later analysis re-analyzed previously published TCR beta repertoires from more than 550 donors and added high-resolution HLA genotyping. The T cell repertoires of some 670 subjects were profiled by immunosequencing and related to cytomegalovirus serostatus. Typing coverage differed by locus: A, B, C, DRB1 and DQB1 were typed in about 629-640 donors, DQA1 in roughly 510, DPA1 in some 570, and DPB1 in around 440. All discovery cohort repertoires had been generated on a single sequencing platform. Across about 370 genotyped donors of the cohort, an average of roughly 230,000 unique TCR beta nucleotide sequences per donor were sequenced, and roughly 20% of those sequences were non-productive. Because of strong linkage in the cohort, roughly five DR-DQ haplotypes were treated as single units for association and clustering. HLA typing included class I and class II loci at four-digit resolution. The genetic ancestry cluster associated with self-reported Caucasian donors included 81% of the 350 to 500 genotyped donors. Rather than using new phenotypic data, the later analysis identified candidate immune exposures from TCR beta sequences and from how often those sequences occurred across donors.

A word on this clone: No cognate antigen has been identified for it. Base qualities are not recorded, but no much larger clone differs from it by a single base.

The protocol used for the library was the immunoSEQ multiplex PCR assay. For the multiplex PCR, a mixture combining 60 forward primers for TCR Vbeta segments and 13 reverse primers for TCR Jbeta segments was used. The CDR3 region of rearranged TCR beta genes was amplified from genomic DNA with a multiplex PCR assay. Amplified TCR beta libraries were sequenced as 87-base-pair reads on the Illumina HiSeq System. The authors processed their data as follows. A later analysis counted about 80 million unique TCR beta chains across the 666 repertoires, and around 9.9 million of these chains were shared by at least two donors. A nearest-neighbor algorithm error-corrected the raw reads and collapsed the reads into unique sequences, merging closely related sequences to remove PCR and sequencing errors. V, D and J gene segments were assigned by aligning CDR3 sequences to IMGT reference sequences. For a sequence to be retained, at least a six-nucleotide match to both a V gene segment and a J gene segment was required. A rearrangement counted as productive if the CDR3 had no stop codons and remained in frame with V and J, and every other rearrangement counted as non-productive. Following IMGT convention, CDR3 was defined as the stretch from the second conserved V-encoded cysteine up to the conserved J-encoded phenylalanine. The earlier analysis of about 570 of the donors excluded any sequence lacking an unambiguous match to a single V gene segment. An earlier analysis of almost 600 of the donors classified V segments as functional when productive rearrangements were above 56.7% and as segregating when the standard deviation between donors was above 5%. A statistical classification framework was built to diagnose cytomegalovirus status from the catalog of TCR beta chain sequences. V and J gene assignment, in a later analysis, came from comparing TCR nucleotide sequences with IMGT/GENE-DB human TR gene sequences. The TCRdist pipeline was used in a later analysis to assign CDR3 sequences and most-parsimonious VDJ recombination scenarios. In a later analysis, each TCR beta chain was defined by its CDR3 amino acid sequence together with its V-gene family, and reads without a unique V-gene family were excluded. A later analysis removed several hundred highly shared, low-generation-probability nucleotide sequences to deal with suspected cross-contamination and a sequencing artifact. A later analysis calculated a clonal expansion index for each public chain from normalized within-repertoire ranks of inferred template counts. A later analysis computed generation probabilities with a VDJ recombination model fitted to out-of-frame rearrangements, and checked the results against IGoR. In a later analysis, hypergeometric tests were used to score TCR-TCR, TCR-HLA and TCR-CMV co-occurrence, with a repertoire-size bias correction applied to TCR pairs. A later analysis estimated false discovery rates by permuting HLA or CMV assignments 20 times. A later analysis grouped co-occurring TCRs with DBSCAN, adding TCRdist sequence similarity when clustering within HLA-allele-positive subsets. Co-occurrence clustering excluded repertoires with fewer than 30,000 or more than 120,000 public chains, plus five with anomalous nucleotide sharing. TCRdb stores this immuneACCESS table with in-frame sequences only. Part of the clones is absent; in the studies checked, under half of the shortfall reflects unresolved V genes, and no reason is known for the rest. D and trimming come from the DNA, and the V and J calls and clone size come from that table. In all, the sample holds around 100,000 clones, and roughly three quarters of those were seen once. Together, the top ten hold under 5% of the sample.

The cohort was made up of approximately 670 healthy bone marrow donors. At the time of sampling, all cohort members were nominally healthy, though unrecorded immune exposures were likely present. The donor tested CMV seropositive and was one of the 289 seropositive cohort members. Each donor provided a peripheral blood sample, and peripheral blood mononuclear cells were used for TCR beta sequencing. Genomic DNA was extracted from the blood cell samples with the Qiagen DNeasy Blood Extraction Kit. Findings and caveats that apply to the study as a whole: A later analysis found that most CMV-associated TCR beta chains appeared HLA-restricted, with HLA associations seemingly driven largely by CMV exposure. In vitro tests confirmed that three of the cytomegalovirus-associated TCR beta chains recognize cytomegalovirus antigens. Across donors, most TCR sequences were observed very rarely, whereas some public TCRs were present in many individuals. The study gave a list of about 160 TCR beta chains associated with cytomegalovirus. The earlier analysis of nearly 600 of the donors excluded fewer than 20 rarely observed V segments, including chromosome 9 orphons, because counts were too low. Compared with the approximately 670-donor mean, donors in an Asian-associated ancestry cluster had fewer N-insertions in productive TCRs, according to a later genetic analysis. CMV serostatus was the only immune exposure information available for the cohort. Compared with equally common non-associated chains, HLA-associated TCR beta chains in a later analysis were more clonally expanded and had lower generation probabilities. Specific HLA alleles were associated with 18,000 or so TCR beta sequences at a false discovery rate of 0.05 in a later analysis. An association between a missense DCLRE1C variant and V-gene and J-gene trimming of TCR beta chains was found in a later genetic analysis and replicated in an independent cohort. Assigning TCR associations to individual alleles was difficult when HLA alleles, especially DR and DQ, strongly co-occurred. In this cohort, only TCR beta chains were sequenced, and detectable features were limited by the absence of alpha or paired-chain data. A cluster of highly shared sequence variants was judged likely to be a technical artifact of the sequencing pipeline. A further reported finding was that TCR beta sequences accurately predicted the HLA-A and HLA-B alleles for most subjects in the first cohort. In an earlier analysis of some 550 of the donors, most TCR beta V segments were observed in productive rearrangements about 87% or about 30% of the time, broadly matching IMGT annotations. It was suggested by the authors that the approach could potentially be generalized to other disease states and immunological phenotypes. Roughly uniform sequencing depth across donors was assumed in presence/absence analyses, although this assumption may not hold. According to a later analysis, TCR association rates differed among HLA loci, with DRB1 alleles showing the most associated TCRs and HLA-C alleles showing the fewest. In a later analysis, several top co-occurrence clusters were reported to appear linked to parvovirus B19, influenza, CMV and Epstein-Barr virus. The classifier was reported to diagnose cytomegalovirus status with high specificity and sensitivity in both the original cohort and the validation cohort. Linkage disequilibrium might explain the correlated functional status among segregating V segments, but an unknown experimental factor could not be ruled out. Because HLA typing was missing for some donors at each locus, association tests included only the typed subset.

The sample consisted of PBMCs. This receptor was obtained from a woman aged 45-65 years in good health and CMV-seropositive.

The CDR3 sequence is CASSPRSGTYEQYF. The bases read TGCGCCAGCAGCCCCAGGAGCGGGACTTACGAGCAGTACTTC. The sequence joins TRBV5-1 to TRBJ2-7; 7 nucleotides in the junction match TRBD2. As encoded in the germline V gene, CDR1 is SGHRS while CDR2 is YFSETQ. Trimming leaves V shorter by 4 bases and J shorter by 4 bases, with the junction holding 8 bases beyond the gene matches. Including cysteine and phenylalanine, the CDR3 has 14 amino acids. CDR3 DNA only is kept here, 42 bases in frame from base 1.